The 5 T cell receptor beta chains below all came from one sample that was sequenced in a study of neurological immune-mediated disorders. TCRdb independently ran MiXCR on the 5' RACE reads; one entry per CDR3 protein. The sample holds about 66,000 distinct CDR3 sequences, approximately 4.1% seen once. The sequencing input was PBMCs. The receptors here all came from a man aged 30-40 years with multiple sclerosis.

The CDR3 reads CASSRTSGGTYNEQFF. As DNA, the CDR3 is TGCGCCAGCAGTCGGACTAGCGGGGGGACCTACAATGAGCAGTTCTTC. The rearrangement joins TRBV5-1 to TRBJ2-1; 14 bases match TRBD2. Germline V gives CDR1 SGHRS, CDR2 YFSETQ. J lost 2 bases, V lost 5 bases, and 3 bases had no gene match. The CDR3 is 16 amino acids.

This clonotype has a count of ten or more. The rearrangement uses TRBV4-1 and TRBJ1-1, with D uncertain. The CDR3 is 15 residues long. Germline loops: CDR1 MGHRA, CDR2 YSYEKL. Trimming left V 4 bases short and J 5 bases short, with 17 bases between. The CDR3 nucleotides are TGCGCCAGCAGCCCGGCTCAAGCCTTAGGGACTGAAGCTTTCTTT. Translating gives CASSPAQALGTEAFF.

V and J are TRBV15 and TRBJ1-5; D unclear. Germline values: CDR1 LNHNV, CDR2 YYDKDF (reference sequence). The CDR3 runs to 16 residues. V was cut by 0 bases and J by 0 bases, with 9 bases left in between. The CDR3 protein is CATSREARASNQPQHF. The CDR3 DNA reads TGTGCCACCAGCAGAGAAGCCCGGGCTAGCAATCAGCCCCAGCATTTT.

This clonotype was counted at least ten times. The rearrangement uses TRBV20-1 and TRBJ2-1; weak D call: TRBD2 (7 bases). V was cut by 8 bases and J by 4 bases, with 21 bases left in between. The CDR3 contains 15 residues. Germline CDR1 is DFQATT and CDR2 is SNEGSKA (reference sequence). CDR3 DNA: TGCAGTCCCCTGCGGGGCGGGGGCACTTACAATGAGCAGTTCTTC. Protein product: CSPLRGGGTYNEQFF.

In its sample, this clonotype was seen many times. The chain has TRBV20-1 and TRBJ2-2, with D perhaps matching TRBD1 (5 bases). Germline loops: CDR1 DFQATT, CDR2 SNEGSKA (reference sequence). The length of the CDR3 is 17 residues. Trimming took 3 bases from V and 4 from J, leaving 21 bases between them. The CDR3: CSARGSAGILGTGELFF. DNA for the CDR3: TGCAGTGCTAGGGGTTCGGCAGGGATTTTGGGCACCGGGGAGCTGTTTTTT.